The clone carrying this T cell receptor beta chain was recorded a few times. What it binds is unknown. This sample was included in a study of shared clonotypes between healthy human individuals. Genomic DNA of every subset was divided equally among multiple immunoSEQ plates. TCRdb's copy holds only in-frame clones and misses some; the assay was immunoSEQ multiplex PCR. This table holds nearly 1,000,000 clones, approximately 80% found once. The CDR3 sequence is 15 residues long. J gave up 6 bases and V 2 bases, and 6 bases lay outside the gene matches. Per the germline V gene, CDR1 is SGDLS and CDR2 is YYNGEE. Broader study findings: Large depth notwithstanding, sorted-subset sequencing proved incomplete by rarefaction.

The specimen was memory CD4+ T cells sorted from blood. As for subset: CD45RA-negative fraction. J is TRBJ2-1 and V is TRBV9, with 9 nucleotides matching TRBD2. This TCR was recovered from a man aged 18 to 30 in good health. CDR3 region: CASSVDPGLANEQFF. Here the CDR3 DNA reads TGTGCCAGCAGCGTGGATCCGGGACTAGCCAATGAGCAGTTCTTC.